The entry that follows covers one TCR beta chain sequence. This record belongs to a study of blood T cell repertoires in COVID-19. Background on the study: Acute and convalescent COVID-19 specimens originated in the United States, Italy and Spain. The analysed material was cDNA or gDNA that came from T cells, B-cell-depleted T cells, or PBMCs.

Patients from Seattle were sampled longitudinally, starting during active infection. Original processing methods: Estimates of nucleated cell counts were drawn from the amplification of reference gene primers. Assay: immunoSEQ multiplex PCR; the TCRdb copy retains only in-frame clones and omits some. The V and J calls and clone size come from that table; D and trimming were worked out from the DNA. Of about 250,000 clones in the sample, around 81% were seen once. The CDR3 has 13 amino acids. V lost 3 bases and J 2 bases, leaving 7 bases between the germline ends. Germline lookup yields CDR1 SGHDN and CDR2 FVKESK.

This clonotype was obtained from a person between 65 and 80 years old with COVID-19, enrolled during active disease. The gene calls are TRBV14 and TRBJ1-1, with D unresolved. The sample was peripheral blood. The CDR3 is CASSQEINTEAFF. CDR3 nucleotide sequence: TGTGCCAGCAGCCAGGAGATTAACACTGAAGCTTTCTTT.